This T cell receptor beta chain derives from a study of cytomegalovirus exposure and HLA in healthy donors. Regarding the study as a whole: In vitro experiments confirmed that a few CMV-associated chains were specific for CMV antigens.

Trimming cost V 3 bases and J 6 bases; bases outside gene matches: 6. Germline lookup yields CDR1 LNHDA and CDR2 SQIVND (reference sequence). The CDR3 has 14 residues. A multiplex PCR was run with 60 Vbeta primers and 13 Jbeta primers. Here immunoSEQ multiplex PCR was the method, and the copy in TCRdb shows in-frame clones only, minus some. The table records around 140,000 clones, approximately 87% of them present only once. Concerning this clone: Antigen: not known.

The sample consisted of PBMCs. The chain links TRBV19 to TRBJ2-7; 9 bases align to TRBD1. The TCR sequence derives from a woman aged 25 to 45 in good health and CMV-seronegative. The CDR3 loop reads CASSIGTGYSEQYF. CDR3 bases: TGTGCCAGTAGTATTGGGACAGGGTACAGCGAGCAGTACTTC.